This entry lists 3 T cell receptor beta chains sequenced from one sample in a study of high-grade serous ovarian cancer treatment subgroups. Generated by immunoSEQ multiplex PCR, the TCRdb table keeps only in-frame clones and is missing some. Of 3,100 or so clones listed, roughly 60% were seen once; the top ten hold 9% to 10%. Tumor samples were taken before definitive surgery or chemotherapy. Sequencing was done on a sample of tumor tissue. The receptors were sampled from a human donor with high-grade serous ovarian cancer.

The genes are TRBV6-6 and TRBJ2-7; 10 bases line up with TRBD1. Unmatched junction bases numbered 10, after V lost 5 bases and J lost 6 bases. CDR1 is MNHNY, CDR2 SVGAGI, per germline (reference sequence). There are 15 residues in the CDR3. CDR3 bases: TGTGCCAGCAGTGAGCCCGGGACAGGGGCAGGCGAGCAGTACTTC. The encoded protein is CASSEPGTGAGEQYF.

The chain's CDR3 is CASNQHNEQFF. The CDR3 DNA reads TGTGCCAGCAACCAGCACAATGAGCAGTTCTTC. J is TRBJ2-1 and V is TRBV2; D not certain. CDR1 is SNHLY, CDR2 FYNNEI, per germline. The CDR3 runs to 11 residues. Deletions cut 7 bases from V and 5 bases from J, with 6 bases between.

In this sample, this clone turned up a few times. The V gene is TRBV6-1, the J gene TRBJ1-2, with D maybe TRBD1 (6 bases). V lost 2 bases, J lost 5 bases, and 15 bases lay in between. This CDR3 comprises 15 residues. The germline V gene has CDR1 MNHNS and CDR2 SASEGT. The CDR3 nucleotides read TGTGCCAGCAGTGAACAACCCCGGACAGAGTATGGCTACACCTTC. Amino acid sequence: CASSEQPRTEYGYTF.